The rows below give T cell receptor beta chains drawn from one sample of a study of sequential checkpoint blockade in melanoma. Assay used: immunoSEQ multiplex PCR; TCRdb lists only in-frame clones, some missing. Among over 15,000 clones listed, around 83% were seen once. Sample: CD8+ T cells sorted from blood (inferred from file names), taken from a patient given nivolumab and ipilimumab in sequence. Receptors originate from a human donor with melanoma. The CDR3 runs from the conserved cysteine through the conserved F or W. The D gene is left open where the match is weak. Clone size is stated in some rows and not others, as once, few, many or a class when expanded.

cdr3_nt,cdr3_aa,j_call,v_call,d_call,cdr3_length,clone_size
TGTGCCAGCGGGACCCGGACAGGGCGAGAAACCTATGGCTACACCTTC,CASGTRTGRETYGYTF,TRBJ1-2,TRBV2,TRBD1,16,NA
TGTGCCAGCAGTGAAACGACCTCGGGACAGGGCTACGAGCAGTACTTC,CASSETTSGQGYEQYF,TRBJ2-7,TRBV6-1,TRBD1,16,NA
TGTGCCAGCAGTTACCGAGACCTACAGGGAGATGAAGCTTTCTTT,CASSYRDLQGDEAFF,TRBJ1-1,TRBV6-6,NA,15,once
TGTGCCAGTAGTACGAGTGACAGGGGGCTTACCACAGATACGCAGTATTTT,CASSTSDRGLTTDTQYF,TRBJ2-3,TRBV19,TRBD1,17,NA
TGTGCCAGCAGTTCTAGCGGCCTGAACACCGGGGAGCTGTTTTTT,CASSSSGLNTGELFF,TRBJ2-2,TRBV27,TRBD2,15,NA
TGTGCCAGTACCCCAGCAGGGGTCCCCGACGAGCAGTACTTC,CASTPAGVPDEQYF,TRBJ2-7,TRBV19,NA,14,NA
TGTGCCAGCAGCTTAGCAGTCCTGAGCTCCTACAATGAGCAGTTCTTC,CASSLAVLSSYNEQFF,TRBJ2-1,TRBV7-9,NA,16,NA
TGTGCCAGCAGTTCCTGGGACTCGTCCTACAATGAGCAGTTCTTC,CASSSWDSSYNEQFF,TRBJ2-1,TRBV6-5,NA,15,NA
TGCGCCAGCAGTGAGTCGTCAGGGCCCTATGGCTACACCTTC,CASSESSGPYGYTF,TRBJ1-2,TRBV10-2,NA,14,NA
TGTGCCAGCAGCCAATTTGCGGAAGCGAACACCGGGGAGCTGTTTTTT,CASSQFAEANTGELFF,TRBJ2-2,TRBV14,NA,16,NA
TGTGCCAGCACCGTGTGGGGAGACTTGACTGAAGCTTTCTTT,CASTVWGDLTEAFF,TRBJ1-1,TRBV7-9,NA,14,NA
TGCAGCGCACAAGCGGACAGTTCCACTGAAGCTTTCTTT,CSAQADSSTEAFF,TRBJ1-1,TRBV29-1,NA,13,NA
TGTGCCAGCAGCTTAGCGGGGGGGCTCTCGAATGAGCAGTTCTTC,CASSLAGGLSNEQFF,TRBJ2-1,TRBV7-9,NA,15,NA
TGTGCCAGCAGTGAATGGCTTGTCTCCCCGTCCTACGAGCAGTACTTC,CASSEWLVSPSYEQYF,TRBJ2-7,TRBV6-1,NA,16,NA
TGTGCCAGCAGTTCAATCCGACTAGCGGGAGGGCAGGGCAATGAGCAGTTCTTC,CASSSIRLAGGQGNEQFF,TRBJ2-1,TRBV28,TRBD2,18,few
TGTGCCAGCAGTTACTCAGGGGATGAAAAACTGTTTTTT,CASSYSGDEKLFF,TRBJ1-4,TRBV6-5,NA,13,NA
TGTGCCAGCAGCGCGACTAGCGGGGGCACAGATACGCAGTATTTT,CASSATSGGTDTQYF,TRBJ2-3,TRBV9,TRBD2,15,NA
TGTGCCAGCAGCCAAGATACAGAGAACTATGGCTACACCTTC,CASSQDTENYGYTF,TRBJ1-2,TRBV4-2,NA,14,once
TGTGCCAGCAGCTTAGAGGACAGTAACTATGGCTACACCTTC,CASSLEDSNYGYTF,TRBJ1-2,TRBV7-9,NA,14,NA
TGCGCCAGCAGCTTGTTCGGGGGGGGCACGGATACGCAGTATTTT,CASSLFGGGTDTQYF,TRBJ2-3,TRBV5-1,TRBD2,15,NA
TGTGCCAGCAGCTTGGAATGGCAGGGCGCCTACGAGCAGTACTTC,CASSLEWQGAYEQYF,TRBJ2-7,TRBV5-5,NA,15,NA
TGTGCCAGCAGCATTAGCGGGAGGACTGGAGGCTCCTACAATGAGCAGTTCTTC,CASSISGRTGGSYNEQFF,TRBJ2-1,TRBV9,TRBD2,18,NA
TGTGCCAGCAGGGAAATAGCGGGAGGTCCAAATGAGCAGTTCTTC,CASREIAGGPNEQFF,TRBJ2-1,TRBV6-1,TRBD2,15,NA
TGTGCCAGCTCACTCGTCAACGTGGTATTACTTAGCGGGGGGGCCGACGAGCAGTACTTC,CASSLVNVVLLSGGADEQYF,TRBJ2-7,TRBV18,TRBD2,20,NA
TGTGCCACCAGCAGAGATCGGGGTAGCGGGAGTACAGATACGCAGTATTTT,CATSRDRGSGSTDTQYF,TRBJ2-3,TRBV15,TRBD2,17,NA
TGTGCCAGCAGTGACTCGACAGGGGGCAATGAGCAGTTCTTC,CASSDSTGGNEQFF,TRBJ2-1,TRBV6-4,TRBD1,14,NA
TGTGCCAGTAGTCTTGACCGGGGTACTCAGCCCCAGCATTTT,CASSLDRGTQPQHF,TRBJ1-5,TRBV19,NA,14,NA
TGTGCCAGCAGCTTAGTGGGCGGGAGTAGTCACGAGCAGTACTTC,CASSLVGGSSHEQYF,TRBJ2-7,TRBV7-2,TRBD2,15,NA
TGTGCCAGCAGTCCCGACCTCGGGGGTGAAAAACTGTTTTTT,CASSPDLGGEKLFF,TRBJ1-4,TRBV6-5,NA,14,NA